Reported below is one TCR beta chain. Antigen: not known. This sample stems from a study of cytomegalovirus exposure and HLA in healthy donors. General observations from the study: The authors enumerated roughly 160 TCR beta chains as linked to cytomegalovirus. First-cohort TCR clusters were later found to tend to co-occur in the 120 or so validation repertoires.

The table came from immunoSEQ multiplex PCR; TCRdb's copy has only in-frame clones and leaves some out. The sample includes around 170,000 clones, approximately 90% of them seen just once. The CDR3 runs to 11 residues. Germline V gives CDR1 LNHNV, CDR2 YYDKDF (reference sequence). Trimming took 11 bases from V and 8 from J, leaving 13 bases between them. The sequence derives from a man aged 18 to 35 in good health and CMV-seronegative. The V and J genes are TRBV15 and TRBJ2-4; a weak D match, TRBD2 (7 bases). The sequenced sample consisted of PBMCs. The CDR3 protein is CASGEGDIQYF. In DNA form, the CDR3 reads TGTGCCTCAGGGGAGGGAGACATTCAGTACTTC.